This T cell receptor beta chain was sequenced during a study of early T cells in non-severe SARS-CoV-2 infection. Notes on the study in general: The study's VDJdb matching favored anti-spike CD8 responses and missed private and CD4 specificities.

Germline V gene data show CDR1 as SGDLS and CDR2 as YYNGEE. V lost 4 bases, J lost 5 bases, and 5 bases stayed unmatched. The CDR3 loop spans 15 amino acids. As part of library construction, unique molecular identifiers were attached to individual cDNA molecules. TCRdb processed the 5' RACE reads anew with MiXCR; each CDR3 protein has one entry. The table records tens of thousands of distinct CDR3 sequences, over 10% of them present only once. This clonotype was found many times. No antigen is known for it. This clonotype was sampled from an adult who was a healthcare worker with PCR-confirmed SARS-CoV-2 infection or an uninfected control (not recorded which). The sample consisted of whole blood. V usage is TRBV9 and J usage is TRBJ2-5; 13 bases map to TRBD2. Written as DNA, the CDR3 is TGTGCCAGCAGCCACGGACTAGCGGGAGTGGAGACCCAGTACTTC. Its protein product is CASSHGLAGVETQYF.